The next 22 T cell receptor beta chains were all read from a single sample in a study of blood T cell repertoires in COVID-19 (dated by TCRdb to about 2020). Receptors were amplified or captured by the immunoSEQ multiplex PCR assay. Here the immuneACCESS table is served through TCRdb, limited to in-frame sequences with V and J called. Missing clones are a known gap in these copies; in checked studies unresolved V genes cover under half, and the rest lacks a known reason. In all, the sample holds over 150,000 clones, and roughly nine tenths of those were seen once. Approximately 0.55% of the sample goes to the ten largest clones. Sequencing was done on a sample of peripheral blood. Receptor source: a middle-aged man with acute or convalescent COVID-19.

The rearrangement links TRBV28 to TRBJ1-5; D unclear. V lost 1 base and J lost 4, with 14 bases in between. The CDR3 length is 16 residues. Germline V lookup: CDR1 MDHEN, CDR2 SYDVKM. The CDR3 loop is CASSLSVSRENQPQHF. The CDR3 DNA sequence: TGTGCCAGCAGTTTATCGGTTTCGCGCGAGAATCAGCCCCAGCATTTT.

The rearrangement joins TRBV19 to TRBJ1-1, with 12 bases that match TRBD1. The germline gives CDR1 LNHDA, CDR2 SQIVND (reference sequence). V shed 7 bases and J 5 bases; nucleotides not matched to a gene: 8. The CDR3 is made up of 15 amino acids. As DNA, the CDR3 is TGTGCCAGTATGCCGGGACAGGGGGCGCGTACTGAAGCTTTCTTT. Its translation is CASMPGQGARTEAFF.

The V call is TRBV4-3, the J call TRBJ2-1, with TRBD1 identical over 10 bases. Germline trimming cut 3 bases from V and 7 bases from J; bases unmatched to any gene: 3. The CDR3 is 14 residues long. Germline V CDR1 and CDR2: LGHNA, YSLEER. CDR3 DNA: TGCGCCAGCAGCCAGGACAGGGGGGGGAATGAGCAGTTCTTC. Translating gives CASSQDRGGNEQFF.

The V call is TRBV6-5, the J call TRBJ1-3; D is possibly TRBD1 (5 bases). Per germline, CDR1 MNHEY and CDR2 SVGAGI. V lost 2 bases and J lost 4, with 9 bases in between. CDR3 length equals 14 residues. Here the CDR3 DNA reads TGTGCCAGCAGTTACGGGGGAGGGGGAAACACCATATATTTT. It encodes CASSYGGGGNTIYF.

The rearrangement joins TRBV30 to TRBJ1-4; D is unclear. CDR3 length: 13 amino acids. Trimming shortened V by 4 bases and J by 3 bases, and 9 bases separated the two germline ends. The germline CDR1 and CDR2 sequences are GTSNPN and SVGIG (reference sequence). The CDR3 spells CAWMGQANEKLFF. CDR3 DNA: TGTGCCTGGATGGGTCAGGCTAATGAAAAACTGTTTTTT.

CDR3 residues: CASSIDPDRLMNTEAFF. The CDR3 nucleotides are TGTGCCAGTAGTATAGATCCGGACAGACTCATGAACACTGAAGCTTTCTTT. The rearrangement joins TRBV19 to TRBJ1-1; D is possibly TRBD1 (6 bases). CDR1 is LNHDA, CDR2 SQIVND, per germline (reference sequence). This CDR3 comprises 17 residues. V lost 0 bases and J lost 0, with 14 bases in between.

This chain connects TRBV18 to TRBJ2-3; tentatively, D is TRBD2 (5 bases). Per the germline V gene, CDR1 is KGHSH and CDR2 is LQKENI. V was pared by 2 bases and J by 1 base, with 10 bases between. CDR3 size: 15 residues. CDR3: CASSPVAEGTDTQYF. CDR3 coding DNA: TGTGCCAGCTCACCAGTGGCGGAGGGCACAGATACGCAGTATTTT. Full variable domain (remainder filled in from reference TRBV18 and TRBJ2-3): NAGVMQNPRHLVRRRGQEARLRCSPMKGHSHVYWYRQLPEEGLKFMVYLQKENIIDESGMPKERFSAEFPKEGPSILRIQQVVRGDSAAYFCASSPVAEGTDTQYFGPGTRLTVL.

The gene calls are TRBV27 and TRBJ2-5; 9 positions match TRBD1. V shed 6 bases and J 4 bases; nucleotides not matched to a gene: 3. The CDR3 loop spans 13 amino acids. The germline V gene has CDR1 MNHEY and CDR2 SMNVEV (reference sequence). DNA for the CDR3: TGTGCCAGCAGGGGACAGGGCCGAGAGACCCAGTACTTC. It translates to CASRGQGRETQYF.

This clone appeared once. This rearrangement joins TRBV5-1 to TRBJ2-2; no clear D gene. Per germline, CDR1 SGHRS and CDR2 YFSETQ. V lost 3 bases and J lost 2, with 14 bases in between. This CDR3 has 16 amino acids. The CDR3 here is CASSSTSATNTGELFF. The CDR3 DNA is TGCGCCAGCAGCTCCACGTCCGCTACTAACACCGGGGAGCTGTTTTTT.

The genes are TRBV11-1 and TRBJ1-1; 9 bases agree with TRBD1. CDR1 is SGHAT, CDR2 FQDESV, per germline (reference sequence). The ends lost 5 bases at V and 6 bases at J; junction bases unmatched: 10. CDR3 size: 15 residues. The CDR3 nucleotides are TGTGCCAGCAGCCAAACACGGACAGGGGTGGCTGAAGCTTTCTTT. It is translated as CASSQTRTGVAEAFF.

The J gene is TRBJ2-1, the V gene TRBV4-1; D call uncertain. The CDR3 has 17 residues. CDR1 and CDR2 from the germline V gene are MGHRA and YSYEKL. Trimming removed 0 bases at V and 0 bases at J, with 12 bases between. The CDR3, as DNA: TGCGCCAGCAGCCAAGATCGTACAGATCTCTCCTACAATGAGCAGTTCTTC. Encoded protein: CASSQDRTDLSYNEQFF.

V usage is TRBV5-4 and J usage is TRBJ2-1, with 10 nucleotides matching TRBD2. Losses at the gene ends were 5 bases for V and 5 bases for J; bases not matched to a gene: 16. Germline CDR1 is SGHNT and CDR2 is YYREEE (reference sequence). The CDR3 sequence is 18 residues long. CDR3: CASSPGWGSGGTNNEQFF. CDR3 DNA sequence: TGTGCCAGCAGTCCCGGGTGGGGTAGCGGGGGGACAAACAATGAGCAGTTCTTC.

This sequence joins TRBV12-3 or TRBV12-4 and TRBJ2-4, with D unresolved. The ends were cut back, 2 bases at V and 11 bases at J, with 7 bases in the middle. The length of the CDR3 is 11 residues. As DNA, the CDR3 is TGTGCCAGCAGTTTAAGCAAAGTTCAGTACTTC. It yields the protein CASSLSKVQYF.

The chain uses TRBV7-3 and TRBJ1-3; 7 nucleotides line up with TRBD1. Germline V CDR1 and CDR2: SGHTA, FQGTGA. The CDR3 runs to 15 residues. V was clipped by 8 bases and J by 0 bases; unmatched bases: 7. CDR3 in amino acids: CASEFRGNSGNTIYF. In nucleotides, the CDR3 is TGTGCCAGCGAGTTCAGGGGGAACTCTGGAAACACCATATATTTT.

As concerns this clone: One end of the junction fails to match germline, which may point to a read error. V usage is TRBV4-1 and J usage is TRBJ1-6; 7 bases match TRBD1. Germline-derived CDR1 and CDR2 are MGHRA and YSYEKL. CDR3 length: 15 amino acids. CDR3 in DNA: TGCGCCAGCAGCCAGTACGGGACAGAAAATTCACCCCCCCACTTT. Protein product: CASSQYGTENSPPHF.

This clone turned up a few times. V is TRBV9 and J is TRBJ2-7; D call uncertain. V was pared by 5 bases and J by 4 bases, with 10 bases between. This CDR3 contains 12 residues. Germline V CDR1 and CDR2: SGDLS, YYNGEE. In DNA, the CDR3 is TGTGCCAGCAGGGAAGCGCGTTACGAGCAGTACTTC. This codes for CASREARYEQYF.

The rearrangement links TRBV28 to TRBJ2-1; D is perhaps TRBD1 (6 bases). The V and J ends lost 6 bases and 0 bases respectively, with 15 bases between them. This CDR3 spans 16 amino acids. Germline loops: CDR1 MDHEN, CDR2 SYDVKM. The CDR3 bases are TGTGCCAGCAGCGCACCAGGACAGCACTCCTACAATGAGCAGTTCTTC. Amino acids: CASSAPGQHSYNEQFF.

The chain joins TRBV28 to TRBJ1-4; D is undetermined. This CDR3 contains 13 residues. Trimming cost V 6 bases and J 6 bases, with 11 bases left between them. The germline gives CDR1 MDHEN, CDR2 SYDVKM. The CDR3 reads CASRGSRDEKLFF. Here the CDR3 DNA reads TGTGCCAGCAGAGGTTCGCGGGATGAAAAACTGTTTTTT.

The genes are TRBV6-4 and TRBJ1-4; 8 bases agree with TRBD1. The CDR3 has 13 residues. Per the germline V gene, CDR1 is MRHNA and CDR2 is SNTAGT. The J segment lost 8 bases and the V segment lost 10 bases, leaving 9 bases of the junction unmatched. The DNA of the CDR3 is TGTGCCAACCTGACCCGGACAGGGGAAAAACTGTTTTTT. It specifies CANLTRTGEKLFF.

The rearrangement links TRBV6-5 to TRBJ2-4; 7 bases map to TRBD1. Germline CDR1 MNHEY, CDR2 SVGAGI. J was trimmed by 8 bases and V by 6 bases; bases with no gene match: 4. The CDR3 spans 12 residues. The DNA for the CDR3 is TGTGCCAGCAGAGACAGGGTTGACATTCAGTACTTC. It yields the protein CASRDRVDIQYF.

The rearrangement links TRBV30 to TRBJ2-7; D possibly corresponds to TRBD1 (5 bases). Per germline, CDR1 GTSNPN and CDR2 SVGIG (reference sequence). V lost 2 bases, J lost 4 bases, and 9 bases lay in between. The CDR3 covers 12 residues. CDR3 coding DNA: TGTGCCTGGAGTATGGGGCCTTACGAGCAGTACGTC. Translating gives CAWSMGPYEQYV.

J is TRBJ1-2 and V is TRBV28, with unresolved D. Trimming removed 2 bases at V and 5 bases at J, with 6 bases between. The CDR3 runs to 12 residues. Germline V gene sequence: CDR1 MDHEN, CDR2 SYDVKM. The CDR3 sequence is CASSLGEYGYTF. In DNA, the CDR3 is TGTGCCAGCAGTTTAGGGGAGTATGGCTACACCTTC.